Sequencing of this T cell receptor (beta chain) was carried out in a study of metastatic and nonmetastatic thyroid tumors. At the level of the study: Comparative analysis of repertoires was undertaken across blood and tumor or nodule tissue obtained from malignant and benign thyroid patients.

This clone was found a few times. The antigen is unknown. Authors' data handling: Construction of a distant-metastasis classifier for papillary thyroid cancer relied on CDR3 differences across clinicopathological groups. With MiXCR, TCRdb called clones anew from the PCR reads. The V and J calls follow TCRdb's processing rather than the paper's. This repertoire shows approximately 40,000 clones, about half found once; its top ten account for approximately 25%. Study-wide points: Compared with benign nodules, malignant thyroid tumors were reported to have significantly higher TCR beta diversity in both blood and tumor.

None of the patients had undergone any treatment ahead of thyroid surgery. Germline V CDR1 and CDR2: LNHDA, SQIVND (reference sequence). Trimming removed 6 bases from V and 5 bases from J; junction bases left unmatched: 7. This CDR3 comprises 14 residues. The TCR sequence derives from a male donor with papillary thyroid cancer or a benign thyroid nodule (not recorded which). Some clones in this sample may be carry-over from other donors' samples. The sequenced sample was tumor tissue. The gene calls are TRBV19 and TRBJ1-2; 9 nucleotides align to TRBD1. This CDR3 is CASRSAGTGYGYTF. The DNA for the CDR3 is TGTGCCAGTAGGAGCGCCGGGACAGGGTATGGCTACACCTTC.